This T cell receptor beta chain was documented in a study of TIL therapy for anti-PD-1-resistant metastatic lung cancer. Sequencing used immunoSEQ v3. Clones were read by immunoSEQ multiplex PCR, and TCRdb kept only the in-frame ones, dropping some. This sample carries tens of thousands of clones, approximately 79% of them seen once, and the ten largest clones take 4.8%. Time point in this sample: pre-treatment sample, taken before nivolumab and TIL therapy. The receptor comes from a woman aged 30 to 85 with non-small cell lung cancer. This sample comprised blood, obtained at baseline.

In DNA, the CDR3 is TGTGCCAGCAGTCTTTCTCCCAGGGGGCTTCAGCCCCAGCATTTT. This gives the protein CASSLSPRGLQPQHF. The V and J genes are TRBV28 and TRBJ1-5; TRBD1 agrees at 8 bases. Germline CDR1 MDHEN, CDR2 SYDVKM. The V gene end was trimmed by 5 bases and the J gene end by 6 bases; junction bases not matched to a gene: 9. The CDR3 covers 15 residues.